Sequencing of this T cell receptor (beta chain) was carried out in a study of T cell responses to AZD1222 COVID-19 vaccine (dated by TCRdb to the early 2020s). General notes on the study: TCR sequencing covered some 240 trial participants: 200 to 220 given two doses of AZD1222 and about 26 given two doses of MenACWY control vaccine. Trial participants were enrolled into age subgroups of 18-55, 56-69 and 70-plus years, which contained approximately 150, 30 and 60 TCR-sequenced participants, respectively.

Taken with the paper, the label for time point translates to: about 28 days (+/-7) after the second vaccine dose. AZD1222 recipients given second doses at about 4 weeks or at about 12 weeks were pooled, since spike-specific TCR depth and breadth were not found to differ between the two schedules. The vaccinee samples were drawn from two UK trials, COV001 and COV002, one of which was a single-blind randomized controlled phase 2/3 trial testing AZD1222 (ChAdOx1 nCoV-19) in healthy adults. Trial participant PBMC samples were collected at day 0 and day 28 after the second dose for TCRbeta chain sequencing. The CDR3 regions of human TCRbeta chains were analyzed by immunosequencing. In the paper's pipeline: TCRs in the repertoires were matched against a reference library of SARS-CoV-2-specific TCRs that had been generated with the MIRA antigen-specificity platform. Breadth was defined as the fraction of unique TCRs that were SARS-CoV-2-associated, and depth was defined as the fraction of total T cells that were SARS-CoV-2-associated. Using the MIRA data, every spike-specific TCR was mapped to the spike region that the TCR reacted to and assigned to either a CD4 or a CD8 class. Log10-transformed breadth and depth values were compared by one-way ANOVA with Sidak's multiple comparisons tests. The table was pulled from immuneACCESS by TCRdb, which kept in-frame rearrangements only. Such tables lose some clones; where checked, under half of the loss comes from unresolved V genes, and the rest has no known cause. The V and J calls and the clone size are those of that table, but D and trimming were determined from the DNA. In all, the sample holds more than 15,000 clones, and about three quarters of those were seen once. Over 12% of the sample lies in the top ten.

Study-wide findings and limitations: Epitopes outside the regions mutated in the B.1.351 and B.1.1.7 variants were reportedly recognized by nearly half of the unique spike-specific TCRs. In the small 56-69-year group, the increase in depth fell short of significance, most likely because of low power. Spike-specific TCR breadth and depth rose significantly after two AZD1222 doses compared with day 0 and with MenACWY recipients. CD4 TCRs associated with the vaccine covered the entire spike protein, and the dominant responses were in regions 160-218 and 743-854. Most participants were white British and females outnumbered males, and the authors suggested that clonal diversity may have been underestimated. Only five to seven AZD1222 recipients were SARS-CoV-2 seropositive at baseline, limiting conclusions about previously exposed vaccinees. Because no day 14 peak-response samples were available, the repertoires could be characterized only after the peak T cell response.

In the case of this clone: Which antigen it targets is not known. Base qualities are not at hand, and no much larger clone is one base apart.

Per the germline V gene (reference sequence), LGHDT is the CDR1 and YNNKEL is the CDR2. For this chain, trimming is 1 base at the V end and 7 bases at the J end, and the number of junction bases without a gene match is 15. The CDR3 measures 19 amino acids from cysteine to phenylalanine. The retained sequence is limited to the CDR3, 57 bases, with the frame set at the first base. The rearranged segments are TRBV3-1 (or the pseudogene TRBV3-2) and TRBJ2-2, with 10 bases in between that match TRBD2. Sequenced material: peripheral blood, taken 28 days after the second AZD1222 dose. The clonotype comes from an adult who received the AZD1222 COVID-19 vaccine. The CDR3 reads as follows: CASSQGGASGGPRGGELFF. The nucleotide sequence reads as follows: TGTGCCAGCAGCCAAGGCGGGGCTAGCGGGGGCCCGCGGGGCGGGGAGCTGTTTTTT.